The 12 T cell receptor beta chains listed next were all sequenced from one sample in a study of T cells in tuberculosis. The table came from immunoSEQ multiplex PCR; TCRdb's copy has only in-frame clones and leaves some out. The data show nearly 35,000 clones, about nine tenths seen once. What was sequenced was PBMCs. These receptors were obtained from a donor aged 10-29 years with latent tuberculosis or without tuberculosis infection.

The gene calls are TRBV28 and TRBJ2-3; a weak D match, TRBD2 (5 bases). V was pared by 8 bases and J by 5 bases, with 14 bases between. The CDR3 totals 13 residues. CDR1 MDHEN and CDR2 SYDVKM come from the germline V gene. The CDR3 here is CASQMGRGDTQYF. The CDR3 bases are TGTGCCAGCCAGATGGGGAGAGGAGATACGCAGTATTTT.

The chain carries TRBV7-9 and TRBJ2-4, with 7 bases matching TRBD1. This CDR3 comprises 17 residues. V was pared by 5 bases and J by 7 bases, with 17 bases of the junction left unmatched. CDR1 and CDR2 (germline): SEHNR, FQNEAQ (reference sequence). The CDR3 reads CASSLSDRSWIMNIQYF. The CDR3 bases are TGTGCCAGCAGCCTCTCGGACAGGTCATGGATTATGAACATTCAGTACTTC.

J is TRBJ2-4 and V is TRBV19; 8 bases line up with TRBD1. V lost 5 bases, J lost 9 bases, and 12 bases stayed unmatched. Germline lookup yields CDR1 LNHDA and CDR2 SQIVND (reference sequence). The CDR3 contains 15 residues. The CDR3 spells CASSPLGQVRGIQYF. In DNA form, the CDR3 reads TGTGCCAGTAGTCCCCTGGGACAGGTTCGTGGCATTCAGTACTTC.

The CDR3: CASSLVLAEETQYF. The CDR3 DNA is TGTGCCAGCAGCTTGGTACTAGCGGAAGAGACCCAGTACTTC. The chain is built from TRBV5-5 and TRBJ2-5; 8 bases map to TRBD2. Germline-derived CDR1 and CDR2 are SGHKS and YYEKEE (reference sequence). The V segment lost 0 bases and the J segment 3 bases; nucleotides outside the gene matches: 1. CDR3 length: 14 residues. The full variable domain, in which reference TRBV5-5 and TRBJ2-5 provide the parts outside the CDR3, is DAGVTQSPTHLIKTRGQQVTLRCSPISGHKSVSWYQQVLGQGPQFIFQYYEKEERGRGNFPDRFSARQFPNYSSELNVNALLLGDSALYLCASSLVLAEETQYFGPGTRLLVL.

J is TRBJ2-1 and V is TRBV29-1, with a tentative D call TRBD1 (7 bases). Trimming pared 2 bases from V and 7 bases from J, leaving 15 bases between. This CDR3 spans 14 amino acids. The germline V gene encodes CDR1 SQVTM and CDR2 ANQGSEA. The DNA of the CDR3 is TGCAGCGTTGAACCGGAGGGGGCTAGAAATGAGCAGTTCTTC. Its protein product is CSVEPEGARNEQFF.

The genes are TRBV27 and TRBJ1-5; possibly TRBD1 for D (6 bases). The V end lost 5 bases, the J end lost 6 bases, and 14 bases lay between the germline ends. Per the germline V gene, CDR1 is MNHEY and CDR2 is SMNVEV (reference sequence). CDR3 size: 14 residues. The CDR3 sequence: CASSVQGMVQPQHF. In DNA, the CDR3 is TGTGCCAGCAGTGTTCAGGGGATGGTTCAGCCCCAGCATTTT.

The chain recombines TRBV28 with TRBJ2-1; a weak D match, TRBD2 (5 bases). This CDR3 region has 16 residues. The V end was cut by 4 bases, the J end by 0 bases, with 13 bases between. The germline V gene encodes CDR1 MDHEN and CDR2 SYDVKM. The CDR3 reads CASSSSGESSYNEQFF. The CDR3 coding sequence is TGTGCCAGCAGTTCATCCGGGGAGAGCTCCTACAATGAGCAGTTCTTC.

This chain links TRBV6-4 with TRBJ2-3, with 8 bases fitting TRBD2. Trimming at V came to 3 bases and at J to 1 base, leaving 0 bases not matched to a gene. Per germline, CDR1 MRHNA and CDR2 SNTAGT. The CDR3 consists of 14 residues. The CDR3 is CASSERGGTDTQYF. CDR3 in DNA: TGTGCCAGCAGTGAGCGGGGGGGCACAGATACGCAGTATTTT.

This chain links TRBV7-9 with TRBJ1-5; 8 bases map to TRBD1. The J segment lost 0 bases and the V segment lost 5 bases, leaving 12 bases of the junction unmatched. CDR1 is SEHNR, CDR2 FQNEAQ, per germline (reference sequence). The CDR3 is 18 amino acids. The CDR3 region is CASSVAGTGTYSNQPQHF. The CDR3 DNA follows: TGTGCCAGCAGCGTCGCCGGGACAGGAACTTATAGCAATCAGCCCCAGCATTTT. Complete variable domain (other parts from reference TRBV7-9 and TRBJ1-5): DTGVSQNPRHKITKRGQNVTFRCDPISEHNRLYWYRQTLGQGPEFLTYFQNEAQLEKSRLLSDRFSAERPKGSFSTLEIQRTEQGDSAMYLCASSVAGTGTYSNQPQHFGDGTRLSIL.

This chain connects TRBV19 to TRBJ1-2, with TRBD1 matching over 10 bases. The CDR3 has 13 amino acids. V lost 4 bases and J lost 6; bases outside the gene matches: 2. Germline CDR1 is LNHDA and CDR2 is SQIVND (reference sequence). CDR3 coding DNA: TGTGCCAGTAGTACCGGGACAGGGGATGGCTACACCTTC. This translates into CASSTGTGDGYTF. The variable domain in full, with the rest retrieved from reference TRBV19 and TRBJ1-2, is DGGITQSPKYLFRKEGQNVTLSCEQNLNHDAMYWYRQDPGQGLRLIYYSQIVNDFQKGDIAEGYSVSREKKESFPLTVTSAQKNPTAFYLCASSTGTGDGYTFGSGTRLTVV.

This clone is a singleton in its sample. This chain joins TRBV27 and TRBJ2-7, with TRBD2 matching 8 bases. Germline trimming cut 5 bases from V and 4 bases from J; bases unmatched to any gene: 7. Germline V gene data show CDR1 as MNHEY and CDR2 as SMNVEV (reference sequence). This CDR3 is 14 amino acids long. CDR3 loop: CASSPGTRFYEQYF. CDR3 in DNA: TGTGCCAGCAGTCCGGGGACTAGATTTTACGAGCAGTACTTC.

The chain recombines TRBV29-1 with TRBJ2-1, with D perhaps matching TRBD1 (6 bases). Trimming removed 3 bases at V and 7 bases at J, with 10 bases between. The CDR3 has 12 amino acids. Per germline, CDR1 SQVTM and CDR2 ANQGSEA. The CDR3 DNA sequence: TGCAGCGTTGATCCCAGGGGTAATGAGCAGTTCTTC. Its protein is CSVDPRGNEQFF.